This TCR beta chain was found in a study of blood T cell repertoires in COVID-19. Across the whole study: From the United States, Italy and Spain came samples of acute and convalescent COVID-19.

TCRdb keeps only in-frame clones here, not all; method: immunoSEQ multiplex PCR. The data show around 370,000 clones, with about 88% seen just once and 1.2% held by the top ten. This CDR3 has 15 amino acids. The V end lost 3 bases, the J end lost 2 bases, and 14 bases lay between the germline ends. Germline V CDR1 and CDR2: MNHEY, SVGAGI. The specimen was PBMCs or T cells enriched from blood (not recorded which). The sequence derives from a woman between 18 and 29 years old who had recovered from COVID-19. This chain connects TRBV6-5 to TRBJ2-7; no clear D. CDR3 region: CASSYHQTQTYEQYF. Written as DNA, the CDR3 is TGTGCCAGCAGTTATCACCAGACACAAACCTACGAGCAGTACTTC.